This TCR beta chain was found in a study of patients and donors after allogeneic stem cell transplantation. The CDR3 loop spans 15 amino acids. Germline V gene data show CDR1 as SGHAT and CDR2 as FQNNGV. V lost 5 bases, J lost 0 bases, and 5 bases stayed unmatched. TCRdb re-analysed the RT-PCR reads in MiXCR, keeping a single row per CDR3 protein. The sample records about 87,000 distinct CDR3 sequences, around 5% being singletons. This clonotype has ten or more counts. Sequencing was done on a sample of blood, either unsorted or a sorted T cell fraction (not recorded which). V and J are TRBV11-2 and TRBJ1-2; TRBD1 matches at 8 bases. This clonotype originated in a human donor who was either an allogeneic HSCT recipient or a stem cell or donor lymphocyte infusion donor (not recorded which). It is not recorded whose cells these are; they may come from a transplant donor. CDR3 residues: CASSPRTGSNYGYTF. In DNA, the CDR3 is TGTGCCAGCAGCCCTAGGACAGGGTCTAACTATGGCTACACCTTC.